A single sample is the source of the 21 T cell receptor beta chains below, sequenced in a study of blood T cell repertoires in COVID-19. Using immunoSEQ multiplex PCR, the repertoire was profiled, and TCRdb retains in-frame clones only, with some absent. Of under 300,000 clones listed, around 90% are singletons. Sequences were obtained from peripheral blood. These receptor sequences come from a man aged 60 to 69 who had recovered from COVID-19.

This sequence joins TRBV27 and TRBJ2-7, with 14 bases matching TRBD2. Germline CDR1 MNHEY, CDR2 SMNVEV (reference sequence). This CDR3 is 16 amino acids long. The V segment lost 6 bases and the J segment 13 bases; nucleotides outside the gene matches: 17. As DNA, the CDR3 is TGTGCCAGCAGGCAACTCGCCTCGGGACTAGCGGGGGCACAATACTTC. It yields the protein CASRQLASGLAGAQYF.

The rearrangement joins TRBV11-2 to TRBJ1-4; D is possibly TRBD1 (6 bases). The germline V gene has CDR1 SGHAT and CDR2 FQNNGV. Deletions cut 5 bases from V and 6 bases from J, with 22 bases between. This CDR3 region has 17 residues. Here the CDR3 DNA reads TGTGCCAGCAGCCTTAACGCCGGGGGGGCGCCCGATGAAAAACTGTTTTTT. Protein sequence: CASSLNAGGAPDEKLFF.

This clone has just a few counts. This chain uses TRBV24-1 with TRBJ2-3; the D is unclear. There are 18 residues in the CDR3. Trimming stripped 3 bases from V and 1 base from J, with 19 bases between. Germline CDR1 reads KGHDR; CDR2 reads SFDVKD. For the CDR3, the DNA is TGTGCCACCAGTGATCCTATTTCGAGAAATTCACGCACAGATACGCAGTATTTT. This sequence encodes CATSDPISRNSRTDTQYF.

The chain recombines TRBV7-2 with TRBJ1-5, with 10 nucleotides matching TRBD1. V trimming: 4 bases; J trimming: 7 bases; junction bases outside the gene matches: 7. CDR1 is SGHTA, CDR2 FQGNSA, per germline. This CDR3 has 15 residues. DNA of the CDR3: TGTGCCAGCAGCTCGAGACAGGGGGCTGGACAGCCCCAGCATTTT. Its protein is CASSSRQGAGQPQHF.

V and J are TRBV5-4 and TRBJ2-3; 9 bases align to TRBD1. CDR1 and CDR2 from the germline V gene are SGHNT and YYREEE (reference sequence). The V segment lost 3 bases and the J segment 1 base; nucleotides outside the gene matches: 6. The CDR3 covers 16 residues. CDR3 sequence reads: CASSSKTGGGTDTQYF. Written as DNA, the CDR3 is TGTGCCAGCAGCTCAAAAACAGGGGGCGGCACAGATACGCAGTATTTT.

The chain joins TRBV12-5 to TRBJ2-1; maybe TRBD1 (5 bases). The germline V gene has CDR1 LGHNT and CDR2 FRNRAP. The CDR3 loop spans 16 amino acids. The germline V and J ends were trimmed by 0 bases and 5 bases, with 14 bases remaining between them. CDR3 DNA: TGTGCTAGTGGTTTGGTACGTTTCGACAGAAACAATGAGCAGTTCTTC. Protein sequence: CASGLVRFDRNNEQFF.

This chain joins TRBV30 and TRBJ1-2; 11 bases map to TRBD1. The CDR3 covers 16 residues. The V gene's germline CDR1 is GTSNPN and CDR2 SVGIG (reference sequence). V shed 2 bases and J 4 bases; nucleotides not matched to a gene: 9. CDR3 loop: CAWSSRTGGGSYGYTF. The CDR3 DNA reads as TGTGCCTGGAGTTCTAGGACAGGGGGCGGCAGCTATGGCTACACCTTC.

The chain links TRBV3-1 (or the pseudogene TRBV3-2) to TRBJ2-4, with 7 positions matching TRBD1. The CDR3 contains 16 residues. V gave up 3 bases and J gave up 6 bases; unmatched junction bases: 11. CDR1 LGHDT and CDR2 YNNKEL come from the germline V gene (reference sequence). This CDR3 reads CASSHPRQGVRNIQYF. The CDR3 bases are TGTGCCAGCAGCCACCCCAGACAGGGAGTGAGAAACATTCAGTACTTC.

V gene TRBV21-1 combines with J gene TRBJ2-7; TRBD1 is the table's D call, not checked against the DNA. TRBV21-1 is labeled a pseudogene. The CDR3 has 14 residues. Here the CDR3 reads CASSKGVGAYEQYV. The CDR3 DNA is TGTGCCAGCAGCAAAGGGGTAGGGGCCTACGAGCAGTACGTC.

The genes are TRBV30 and TRBJ1-2; possibly TRBD1 for D (5 bases). V was shortened by 0 bases and J by 1 base, with 9 bases between the two germline ends. Germline assignment: CDR1 GTSNPN and CDR2 SVGIG (reference sequence). CDR3 length: 14 residues. The CDR3 DNA follows: TGTGCCTGGAGTGTCTCTCAGGGTAACTATGGCTACACCTTC. Protein: CAWSVSQGNYGYTF.

The chain has TRBV5-1 and TRBJ2-5; D possibly corresponds to TRBD2 (6 bases). This CDR3 has 16 residues. Germline CDR1 SGHRS, CDR2 YFSETQ. Trimming removed 0 bases from V and 4 bases from J, with 16 bases in between. The CDR3 coding sequence is TGCGCCAGCAGCTTGGCCGGGAGTAAGCCACGAGAGACCCAGTACTTC. Amino acids: CASSLAGSKPRETQYF.

The chain couples TRBV7-2 to TRBJ2-7, with D possibly being TRBD2 (6 bases). Trimming left V 3 bases short and J 2 bases short, with 11 bases between. Per the germline V gene, CDR1 is SGHTA and CDR2 is FQGNSA. The CDR3 extends over 14 amino acids. The CDR3 reads CASSFGGVPYEQYF. The CDR3 coding sequence is TGTGCCAGCAGCTTTGGAGGGGTGCCCTACGAGCAGTACTTC.

In its sample, this clone was seen once. The chain is built from TRBV6-5 and TRBJ1-1; the D is unclear. Trimming cost V 7 bases and J 1 base, with 4 bases left between them. The CDR3 runs 11 residues. CDR1 is MNHEY, CDR2 SVGAGI, per germline. CDR3 DNA: TGTGCCAGCAAAGCGAACACTGAAGCTTTCTTT. Translating gives CASKANTEAFF.

The chain links TRBV6-6 to TRBJ2-7, with TRBD2 matching over 11 bases. CDR3 length equals 15 residues. Germline CDR1 MNHNY, CDR2 SVGAGI (reference sequence). V shed 7 bases, J shed 3 bases, and the junction held 8 bases outside the gene matches. The CDR3 sequence is CASISTTSGDYEQYF. CDR3 DNA sequence: TGTGCCAGCATCAGCACGACTAGCGGGGACTACGAGCAGTACTTC.

The chain employs TRBV4-1 and TRBJ2-5; D unclear. Trimming stripped 1 base from V and 5 bases from J, with 11 bases between. The V gene's germline CDR1 is MGHRA and CDR2 YSYEKL. The CDR3 totals 14 residues. The CDR3 coding sequence is TGCGCCAGCAGCCAAGGTGGAGTCGGGGAGACCCAGTACTTC. Translating it yields CASSQGGVGETQYF.

This clone was seen a few times. The chain employs TRBV5-5 and TRBJ2-2; 8 bases match TRBD2. CDR1 and CDR2 (germline): SGHKS, YYEKEE (reference sequence). J lost 4 bases, V lost 4 bases, and 9 bases had no gene match. CDR3 length equals 16 residues. In DNA form, the CDR3 reads TGTGCCAGCAGCCCACTGGCGGGGGGAACCACCGGGGAGCTGTTTTTT. This translates into CASSPLAGGTTGELFF.

Of note for this clone: Other nucleotide sequences from this sample produce the same CDR3. This chain connects TRBV6-5 to TRBJ1-2; 7 nucleotides match TRBD1. Germline loops: CDR1 MNHEY, CDR2 SVGAGI. Trimming cost V 0 bases and J 2 bases; bases outside gene matches: 3. The CDR3 contains 15 residues. The CDR3 spells CASSYSGTVNYGYTF. The CDR3 DNA reads TGTGCCAGCAGTTACTCGGGGACAGTCAACTATGGCTACACCTTC.

The rearrangement uses TRBV10-1 and TRBJ1-4; no reliable D call. V gave up 3 bases and J gave up 4 bases, with 6 bases separating them. Germline values: CDR1 WNHNN, CDR2 SYGVQD (reference sequence). This CDR3 contains 13 residues. Written as DNA, the CDR3 is TGCGCCAGCAGTGAAGAGAATAATGAAAAACTGTTTTTT. It yields the protein CASSEENNEKLFF.

The chain recombines TRBV29-1 with TRBJ1-1, with 7 bases lining up with TRBD1. Germline loops: CDR1 SQVTM, CDR2 ANQGSEA. CDR3 length: 16 residues. Unmatched junction bases numbered 12, after V lost 5 bases and J lost 0 bases. CDR3 sequence: CSVLRGQLLVNTEAFF. CDR3 DNA sequence: TGCAGCGTTCTTAGGGGACAGCTCCTTGTGAACACTGAAGCTTTCTTT.

This rearrangement joins TRBV19 to TRBJ2-7; TRBD1 agrees at 11 bases. From germline, CDR1 is LNHDA and CDR2 SQIVND (reference sequence). The J segment lost 1 base and the V segment lost 5 bases, leaving 1 base of the junction unmatched. The CDR3 is 14 residues long. CDR3 sequence: CASSWDRGSYEQYF. CDR3 nucleotides: TGTGCCAGTAGTTGGGACAGGGGGTCCTACGAGCAGTACTTC.

The chain joins TRBV7-9 to TRBJ1-2; possible D gene TRBD1, 5 bases. Per the germline V gene, CDR1 is SEHNR and CDR2 is FQNEAQ (reference sequence). The V end lost 5 bases, the J end lost 6 bases, and 22 bases lay between the germline ends. The CDR3 spans 16 residues. The CDR3 loop is CASSPSGPVGRDGYTF. Written as DNA, the CDR3 is TGTGCCAGCAGCCCATCGGGGCCCGTGGGGAGGGATGGCTACACCTTC.